Reported below is one T cell receptor (beta chain). Its antigen is as yet unknown. This table comes from immunoSEQ multiplex PCR, and its TCRdb copy is limited to in-frame clones, with some not included. The data hold 45,000 to 50,000 clones, with around 74% observed a single time. The CDR3 covers 14 residues. Germline-derived CDR1 and CDR2 are SGHDN and FVKESK. J was trimmed by 2 bases and V by 2 bases; bases with no gene match: 2. This entry belongs to a study of PD-L1 blockade in urothelial cancer. Turning to the study itself: T cell content in blood samples showed a median of approximately 150,000. Regarding the study as a whole: Better survival was predicted by below-median pretreatment blood TCR clonality. Tumor-associated TCR clones expanded more in blood at 3 weeks in patients with durable benefit.

Time point of the sample: pretreatment peripheral blood. Patients yielded 1 to 8 samples each, pretreatment and on-treatment. Sequenced material: PBMCs, taken around atezolizumab (anti-PD-L1) treatment. The V gene is TRBV14, the J gene TRBJ1-2, with 7 bases identical to TRBD1. The source of this sequence is a man in his 70s with urothelial cancer. The CDR3 DNA is TGTGCCAGCAGCCAACAGGGGGTAAACTATGGCTACACCTTC. Encoded protein: CASSQQGVNYGYTF.